This entry lists 19 T cell receptor beta chains sequenced from one sample in a study of OX40 agonist ivuxolimab in advanced cancers. Clones were sequenced by immunoSEQ multiplex PCR, and TCRdb holds only the in-frame ones, with some missing. The table includes 70,000 to 90,000 clones, more than 90% detected once. The material was CD4+ or CD8+ T cells sorted from blood, obtained in a trial of the OX40 agonist ivuxolimab. The origin of the receptors is an adult with an advanced solid tumor such as melanoma, head and neck, liver or kidney cancer.

The chain combines TRBV27 with TRBJ2-5, with TRBD1 matching 8 bases. The CDR3 extends over 12 amino acids. The germline V gene encodes CDR1 MNHEY and CDR2 SMNVEV (reference sequence). The junction had 2 bases not matched to a gene; V was cut back by 6 bases and J by 5 bases. The CDR3 loop is CASSRQGETQYF. The CDR3 DNA reads as TGTGCCAGCAGCCGACAGGGGGAGACCCAGTACTTC.

The V gene is TRBV5-4, the J gene TRBJ1-3, with D possibly being TRBD1 (5 bases). The CDR3 is 14 residues long. V gave up 0 bases and J gave up 3 bases, with 7 bases separating them. Per germline, CDR1 SGHNT and CDR2 YYREEE (reference sequence). This CDR3 reads CASSLAGGGNTIYF. DNA of the CDR3: TGTGCCAGCAGCTTGGCTGGGGGTGGAAACACCATATATTTT.

V and J are TRBV7-2 and TRBJ2-7, with 11 positions matching TRBD1. After removal of 5 bases from V and 2 bases from J, the junction contained 5 bases not matched to a gene. Germline V gene lookup returns CDR1 SGHTA and CDR2 FQGNSA. The CDR3 length is 15 residues. CDR3 loop: CASSPGTGGPYEQYF. CDR3 nucleotides: TGTGCCAGCAGCCCGGGGACAGGGGGACCCTACGAGCAGTACTTC.

Written as DNA, the CDR3 is TGTGCCAGCAGCTTATTAGGCACTGAAGCTTTCTTT. It encodes CASSLLGTEAFF. The V gene is TRBV7-2, the J gene TRBJ1-1; no firm D call. V lost 2 bases and J lost 4, with 5 bases in between. Germline V CDR1 and CDR2: SGHTA, FQGNSA. The CDR3 is made up of 12 amino acids.

This chain links TRBV2 with TRBJ2-7; D is unresolved. This CDR3 contains 15 residues. Trimming removed 4 bases from V and 5 bases from J, with 18 bases in between. Germline CDR1 and CDR2: SNHLY and FYNNEI. This chain's CDR3 is CASSVRREFLDEQYF. The CDR3 bases are TGTGCCAGCAGTGTCCGCAGAGAGTTCCTGGACGAGCAGTACTTC.

The chain uses TRBV5-4 and TRBJ2-5, with D possibly matching TRBD1 (6 bases). V dropped 4 bases and J dropped 3 bases, with 10 bases sitting between them. Germline loops: CDR1 SGHNT, CDR2 YYREEE (reference sequence). The CDR3 runs to 13 residues. CDR3 protein: CASSRGGEETQYF. CDR3 DNA sequence: TGTGCCAGCAGCCGAGGGGGAGAAGAGACCCAGTACTTC.

CDR3 loop: CAWSVPAQEQYF. The CDR3 DNA is TGTGCCTGGAGTGTACCGGCTCAAGAGCAGTACTTC. The chain is built from TRBV30 and TRBJ2-7; D call uncertain. Germline V gene lookup returns CDR1 GTSNPN and CDR2 SVGIG (reference sequence). V was pared by 0 bases and J by 7 bases, with 10 bases between. The CDR3 consists of 12 residues.

Only a few counts were recorded for this clone. The chain combines TRBV21-1 with TRBJ1-4. TRBV21-1 is an annotated pseudogene. The CDR3 length is 16 residues. CDR3 in DNA: TGTGCCAGCAGCTTTAGGAGGAGGGAACCCGACGAAAAACTGTTTTTT. This encodes CASSFRRREPDEKLFF.

The gene calls are TRBV4-2 and TRBJ2-3, with D possibly being TRBD1 (6 bases). This CDR3 spans 14 amino acids. Germline V lookup: CDR1 LGHNA, CDR2 YNFKEQ. The ends were cut back, 5 bases at V and 6 bases at J, with 15 bases in the middle. CDR3 sequence (DNA): TGTGCCAGCAGCAGTCGGGACATAGTGGATACGCAGTATTTT. Translation gives CASSSRDIVDTQYF.

To note about this clone: This sample also contains other DNA sequences that code for the same CDR3. The chain has TRBV7-2 and TRBJ1-1, with TRBD1 identical over 8 bases. Germline loops: CDR1 SGHTA, CDR2 FQGNSA. Trimming cost V 1 base and J 5 bases; bases outside gene matches: 0. The CDR3 extends over 13 amino acids. CDR3 sequence (DNA): TGTGCCAGCAGCTTAGGACAGGGGACTGAAGCTTTCTTT. This sequence encodes CASSLGQGTEAFF.

The chain recombines TRBV7-2 with TRBJ2-5, with 7 positions matching TRBD2. Germline V CDR1 and CDR2: SGHTA, FQGNSA. CDR3 length: 14 residues. The trim removed 1 base at V and 1 base at J, leaving 0 bases unmatched. CDR3 region: CASSLGGGQETQYF. The CDR3 DNA reads TGTGCCAGCAGCTTAGGCGGGGGCCAAGAGACCCAGTACTTC. Full variable domain (rest looked up from reference TRBV7-2 and TRBJ2-5): GAGVSQSPSNKVTEKGKDVELRCDPISGHTALYWYRQSLGQGLEFLIYFQGNSAPDKSGLPSDRFSAERTGGSVSTLTIQRTQQEDSAVYLCASSLGGGQETQYFGPGTRLLVL.

The chain links TRBV6-1 to TRBJ2-6; no firm D call. CDR1 MNHNS and CDR2 SASEGT come from the germline V gene. With 1 base removed from V and 0 bases from J, the gap between germline ends came to 10 bases. The CDR3 contains 17 residues. The CDR3: CASSEDKGSSGANVLTF. DNA for the CDR3: TGTGCCAGCAGTGAAGATAAGGGAAGCTCTGGGGCCAACGTCCTGACTTTC.

This clone was detected only a few times. This rearrangement joins TRBV18 to TRBJ2-2; D gene ambiguous. The CDR3 extends over 15 amino acids. Germline CDR1 and CDR2: KGHSH and LQKENI. The V and J ends lost 3 bases and 4 bases respectively, with 12 bases between them. The CDR3 protein is CASSPVQASTGELFF. The DNA for the CDR3 is TGTGCCAGCTCACCGGTTCAGGCCAGCACCGGGGAGCTGTTTTTT.

The chain uses TRBV9 and TRBJ2-1; TRBD1 is a possible D gene (6 bases). The germline V and J ends were trimmed by 0 bases and 5 bases, with 12 bases remaining between them. This CDR3 is built from 15 residues. Germline CDR1 SGDLS, CDR2 YYNGEE. The CDR3 nucleotides are TGTGCCAGCAGCGTAGCTTGGGACATTAACAATGAGCAGTTCTTC. Translated, it gives CASSVAWDINNEQFF. Looking up the rest from reference TRBV9 and TRBJ2-1 gives the full variable domain: DSGVTQTPKHLITATGQRVTLRCSPRSGDLSVYWYQQSLDQGLQFLIQYYNGEERAKGNILERFSAQQFPDLHSELNLSSLELGDSALYFCASSVAWDINNEQFFGPGTRLTVL.

The chain uses TRBV19 and TRBJ1-5, with a weak D call TRBD1 (5 bases). There are 16 residues in the CDR3. V was trimmed by 7 bases and J by 7 bases, leaving 23 bases between them. CDR1 is LNHDA and CDR2 is SQIVND in the germline V gene (reference sequence). CDR3: CASTKFRGIVGQPQHF. Here the CDR3 DNA reads TGTGCCAGTACCAAATTTCGGGGGATTGTAGGCCAGCCCCAGCATTTT. Looking up the rest from reference TRBV19 and TRBJ1-5 gives the full variable domain: DGGITQSPKYLFRKEGQNVTLSCEQNLNHDAMYWYRQDPGQGLRLIYYSQIVNDFQKGDIAEGYSVSREKKESFPLTVTSAQKNPTAFYLCASTKFRGIVGQPQHFGDGTRLSIL.

This chain joins TRBV19 and TRBJ1-4, with 7 bases lining up with TRBD1. CDR1 is LNHDA, CDR2 SQIVND, per germline (reference sequence). This CDR3 is 17 amino acids long. The V segment lost 6 bases and the J segment 0 bases; nucleotides outside the gene matches: 10. CDR3 DNA sequence: TGTGCCAGTAGGACTCAACAGGGGATTGCAACTAATGAAAAACTGTTTTTT. This gives the protein CASRTQQGIATNEKLFF.

The V and J genes are TRBV10-3 and TRBJ1-6; 7 bases match TRBD1. After removal of 10 bases from V and 5 bases from J, the junction contained 5 bases not matched to a gene. CDR1 and CDR2 (germline): ENHRY, SYGVKD. This CDR3 has 13 amino acids. CDR3 DNA: TGTGCCACCGCCGGGACAGATAATTCACCCCTCCACTTT. As protein: CATAGTDNSPLHF.

The chain links TRBV6-1 to TRBJ1-5; weak D call: TRBD1 (5 bases). The CDR3 has 13 residues. The germline gives CDR1 MNHNS, CDR2 SASEGT. V was shortened by 6 bases and J by 3 bases, with 9 bases between the two germline ends. CDR3 coding DNA: TGTGCCAGCAGGACAGTTCTCAATCAGCCCCAGCATTTT. It is translated as CASRTVLNQPQHF.

V gene TRBV7-2 combines with J gene TRBJ2-4; D is uncertain. Trimming took 5 bases from V and 0 from J, leaving 11 bases between them. CDR3 length: 15 residues. Germline V gives CDR1 SGHTA, CDR2 FQGNSA. The CDR3 bases are TGTGCCAGCAGCCAACAACTACTAGCCAAAAACATTCAGTACTTC. This gives the protein CASSQQLLAKNIQYF. Using reference TRBV7-2 and TRBJ2-4 for the parts outside the CDR3, the full variable domain is GAGVSQSPSNKVTEKGKDVELRCDPISGHTALYWYRQSLGQGLEFLIYFQGNSAPDKSGLPSDRFSAERTGGSVSTLTIQRTQQEDSAVYLCASSQQLLAKNIQYFGAGTRLSVL.